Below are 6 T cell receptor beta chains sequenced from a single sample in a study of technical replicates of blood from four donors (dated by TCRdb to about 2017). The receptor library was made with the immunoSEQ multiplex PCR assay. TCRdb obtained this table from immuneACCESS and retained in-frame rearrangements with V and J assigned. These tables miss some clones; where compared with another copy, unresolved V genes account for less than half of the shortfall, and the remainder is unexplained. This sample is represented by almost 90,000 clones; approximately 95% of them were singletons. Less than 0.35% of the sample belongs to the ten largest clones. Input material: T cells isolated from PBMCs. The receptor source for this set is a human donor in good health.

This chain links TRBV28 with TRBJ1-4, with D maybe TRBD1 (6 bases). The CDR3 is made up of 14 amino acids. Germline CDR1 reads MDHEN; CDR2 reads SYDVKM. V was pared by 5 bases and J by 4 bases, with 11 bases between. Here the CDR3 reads CASSAQGFNEKLFF. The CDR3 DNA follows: TGTGCCAGCAGTGCGCAGGGGTTTAATGAAAAACTGTTTTTT.

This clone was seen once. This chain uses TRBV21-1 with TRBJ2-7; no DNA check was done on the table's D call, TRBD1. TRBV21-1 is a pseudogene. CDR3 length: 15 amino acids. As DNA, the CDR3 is TGTGCCAGCAGGACACATACTGGCTCTGAATATAAGCAGTACTTC. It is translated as CASRTHTGSEYKQYF.

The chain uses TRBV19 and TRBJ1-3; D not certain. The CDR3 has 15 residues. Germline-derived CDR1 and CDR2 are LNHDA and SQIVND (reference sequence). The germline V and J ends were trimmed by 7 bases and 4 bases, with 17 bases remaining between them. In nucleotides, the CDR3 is TGTGCCAGTACCCCTCGGCCGGGTGGGGGAAACACCATATATTTT. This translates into CASTPRPGGGNTIYF.

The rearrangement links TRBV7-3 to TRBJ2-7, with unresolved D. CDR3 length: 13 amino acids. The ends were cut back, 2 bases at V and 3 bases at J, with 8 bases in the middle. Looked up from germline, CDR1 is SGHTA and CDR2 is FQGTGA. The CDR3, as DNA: TGTGCCAGCAGCTTAGGAGACGGCTACGAGCAGTACTTC. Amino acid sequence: CASSLGDGYEQYF.

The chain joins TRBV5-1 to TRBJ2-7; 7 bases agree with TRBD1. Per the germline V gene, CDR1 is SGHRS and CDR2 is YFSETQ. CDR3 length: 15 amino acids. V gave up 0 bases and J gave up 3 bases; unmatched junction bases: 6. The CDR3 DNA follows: TGCGCCAGCAGCTTGGGGTCGGGACAGAGCTACGAGCAGTACTTC. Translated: CASSLGSGQSYEQYF. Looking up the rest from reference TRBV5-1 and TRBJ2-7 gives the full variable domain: KAGVTQTPRYLIKTRGQQVTLSCSPISGHRSVSWYQQTPGQGLQFLFEYFSETQRNKGNFPGRFSGRQFSNSRSEMNVSTLELGDSALYLCASSLGSGQSYEQYFGPGTRLTVT.

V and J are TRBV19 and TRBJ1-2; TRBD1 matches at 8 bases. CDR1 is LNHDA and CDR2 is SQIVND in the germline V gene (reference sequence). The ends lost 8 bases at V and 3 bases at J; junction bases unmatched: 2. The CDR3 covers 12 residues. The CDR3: CASEQGDYGYTF. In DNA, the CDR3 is TGTGCCAGTGAACAGGGGGACTATGGCTACACCTTC. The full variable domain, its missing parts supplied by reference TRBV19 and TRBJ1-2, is DGGITQSPKYLFRKEGQNVTLSCEQNLNHDAMYWYRQDPGQGLRLIYYSQIVNDFQKGDIAEGYSVSREKKESFPLTVTSAQKNPTAFYLCASEQGDYGYTFGSGTRLTVV.